The TCR beta chain under discussion was sequenced for a study of T cells in Graves' hyperthyroidism and ophthalmopathy. This CDR3 is 18 amino acids long. The ends lost 7 bases at V and 7 bases at J; junction bases unmatched: 24. Germline V gene lookup returns CDR1 SGHVS and CDR2 FQNEAQ. This clonotype was picked up many times. The antigen remains unidentified. General study results and limits: Most thyroid clonotypes with frequency above 0.001 were detected in blood.

The CDR3 regions of TCR beta were amplified from RNA transcripts. The HTBI primer set served for first-round RT-PCR of the TCR CDR3. One entry per CDR3 protein, called by TCRdb with MiXCR from the multiplex PCR reads. Of about half a million distinct CDR3 sequences in the sample, roughly 20% were seen once. The clonotype comes from a man aged 18 to 29 with Graves' hyperthyroidism. Sequencing used blood. This chain uses TRBV7-8 with TRBJ2-7; 8 bases map to TRBD1. Here the CDR3 reads CASNQGYRGKVLEREQYF. The CDR3 region has the DNA TGTGCCAGCAACCAAGGGTACAGGGGGAAAGTGCTCGAGAGGGAGCAGTACTTC. Full variable domain (rest looked up from reference TRBV7-8 and TRBJ2-7): GAGVSQSPRYKVAKRGQDVALRCDPISGHVSLFWYQQALGQGPEFLTYFQNEAQLDKSGLPSDRFFAERPEGSVSTLKIQRTQQEDSAVYLCASNQGYRGKVLEREQYFGPGTRLTVT.